Listed here are 30 T cell receptor beta chains from one sample, sequenced in a study of vaccination and CD4 T cells after COVID-19. Antigens for these TCRs are unknown. Treatment of the sample: roughly 10-day PBMC culture with coronavirus spike peptide pools or control peptides (ViraFEST assay). Sequencing of DNA taken from cultured CD4+ T cells relied on the Oncomine TCR Beta short-read assay. TCRdb itself ran the PCR reads through MiXCR, one entry per CDR3 protein. The sample includes around 20,000 distinct CDR3 sequences, 40% to 60% of them seen just once. The specimen comprised CD4+ T cells from blood, cultured in vitro, sampled before SARS-CoV-2 vaccination. These TCRs come from a human donor who had recovered from COVID-19.

The chain links TRBV6-2 or TRBV6-3 to TRBJ2-1; no firm D call. Trimming took off 6 bases at V and 8 bases at J, with 8 bases between the two ends. The CDR3 has 11 residues. Germline V gene sequence: CDR1 MNHEY, CDR2 SVGEGT. The DNA of the CDR3 is TGTGCCAGCAGCCGTCTGTATGAGCAGTTCTTC. The encoded protein is CASSRLYEQFF.

Written as DNA, the CDR3 is TGTGCCAGCCAGACCACTAGCGCACGCTCCTACGAGCAGTACTTC. Its translation is CASQTTSARSYEQYF. The rearrangement links TRBV27 to TRBJ2-7; 7 positions agree with TRBD2. Germline V gene sequence: CDR1 MNHEY, CDR2 SMNVEV (reference sequence). The CDR3 spans 15 residues. The V segment lost 8 bases and the J segment 0 bases; nucleotides outside the gene matches: 10.

This clonotype was seen only a few times. J is TRBJ2-7 and V is TRBV6-2 or TRBV6-3; the match to TRBD2 covers 9 bases. Germline V CDR1 and CDR2: MNHEY, SVGEGT. Trimming took 5 bases from V and 0 from J; bases not matched to a gene: 2. The CDR3 length is 14 residues. Here the CDR3 reads CASSVSGSSYEQYF. The CDR3 region has the DNA TGTGCCAGCAGTGTTAGCGGGAGCTCCTACGAGCAGTACTTC.

V usage is TRBV18 and J usage is TRBJ2-5; TRBD2 is a possible D gene (5 bases). Germline-derived CDR1 and CDR2 are KGHSH and LQKENI. This CDR3 comprises 14 residues. Trimming shortened V by 3 bases and J by 1 base, and 9 bases separated the two germline ends. CDR3 sequence: CASSPGLSQETQYF. The CDR3 nucleotides are TGTGCCAGCTCACCTGGACTGTCCCAAGAGACCCAGTACTTC.

The genes are TRBV6-5 and TRBJ2-2; D is uncertain. This CDR3 has 13 residues. Deletions cut 2 bases from V and 5 bases from J, with 6 bases between. Looked up from germline, CDR1 is MNHEY and CDR2 is SVGAGI. CDR3 region: CASSYKGTGELFF. CDR3 nucleotide sequence: TGTGCCAGCAGTTACAAAGGTACCGGGGAGCTGTTTTTT.

The V and J genes are TRBV21-1 and TRBJ1-6. TRBV21-1 is reported as a pseudogene. This CDR3 is built from 15 residues. The CDR3 region is CASSKNEDGISPLHF. The CDR3 DNA reads TGTGCCAGCAGCAAAAACGAGGACGGAATCTCACCCCTCCACTTT.

The V call is TRBV20-1, the J call TRBJ1-5; D is ambiguous. This CDR3 region has 16 residues. V was clipped by 4 bases and J by 9 bases, with 25 bases between them. Germline V gene data show CDR1 as DFQATT and CDR2 as SNEGSKA (reference sequence). CDR3 sequence (DNA): TGCAGTGCTATATCCACCGGGAGGGCTCGGATTCTGCCCCAGCATTTT. Translating gives CSAISTGRARILPQHF.

The chain employs TRBV20-1 and TRBJ2-4; perhaps TRBD2 as D (5 bases). Per the germline V gene, CDR1 is DFQATT and CDR2 is SNEGSKA (reference sequence). The ends were cut back, 0 bases at V and 7 bases at J, with 13 bases in the middle. This CDR3 comprises 14 residues. CDR3 DNA: TGCAGTGCTAGAGAAAGACCCCCGGGGAACATTCAGTACTTC. It yields the protein CSARERPPGNIQYF.

The chain uses TRBV20-1 and TRBJ1-1, with TRBD1 as a possible D gene (6 bases). V lost 0 bases and J lost 12, with 20 bases in between. Germline V gene lookup returns CDR1 DFQATT and CDR2 SNEGSKA (reference sequence). This CDR3 contains 14 residues. The CDR3 region is CSARDLTGPLVTFF. DNA of the CDR3: TGCAGTGCTAGAGATCTTACAGGGCCCCTAGTAACTTTCTTT.

The chain links TRBV20-1 to TRBJ2-3; TRBD2 is a possible D gene (5 bases). CDR1 DFQATT and CDR2 SNEGSKA come from the germline V gene (reference sequence). This CDR3 contains 17 residues. Trimming shortened V by 3 bases and J by 1 base, and 20 bases separated the two germline ends. CDR3 in DNA: TGCAGTGCTAGTCACCAATCCGGGAACATTCGCACAGATACGCAGTATTTT. Translation: CSASHQSGNIRTDTQYF.

The chain carries TRBV12-3 or TRBV12-4 and TRBJ1-5; D perhaps matches TRBD1 (6 bases). The CDR3 runs 15 residues. The germline V and J ends were trimmed by 1 base and 4 bases, with 11 bases remaining between them. This chain's CDR3 is CASSLEGGRNQPQHF. The DNA of the CDR3 is TGTGCCAGCAGTTTAGAGGGGGGTCGGAATCAGCCCCAGCATTTT.

The genes are TRBV20-1 and TRBJ1-6, with D uncertain. Germline V CDR1 and CDR2: DFQATT, SNEGSKA (reference sequence). Trimming pared 1 base from V and 0 bases from J, leaving 10 bases between. The CDR3 covers 16 residues. The CDR3 here is CSARVGRSSYNSPLHF. CDR3 DNA sequence: TGCAGTGCTAGAGTTGGAAGGAGCTCCTATAATTCACCCCTCCACTTT.

V usage is TRBV29-1 and J usage is TRBJ2-3; weak D call: TRBD2 (5 bases). The CDR3 extends over 13 amino acids. The germline V gene encodes CDR1 SQVTM and CDR2 ANQGSEA. V was shortened by 5 bases and J by 6 bases, with 15 bases between the two germline ends. CDR3 sequence (DNA): TGCAGCGTTCAGCTCGGGATCGGTGATACGCAGTATTTT. It is translated as CSVQLGIGDTQYF.

The chain recombines TRBV27 with TRBJ2-1, with 12 bases fitting TRBD1. CDR1 MNHEY and CDR2 SMNVEV come from the germline V gene (reference sequence). The CDR3 contains 15 residues. The ends lost 4 bases at V and 10 bases at J; junction bases unmatched: 8. CDR3 amino acids: CASSSPGQGAWEQFF. The CDR3 DNA reads TGTGCCAGCAGTTCTCCGGGACAGGGGGCCTGGGAGCAGTTCTTC.

The chain recombines TRBV7-2 with TRBJ1-3; 8 bases line up with TRBD1. The ends lost 2 bases at V and 0 bases at J; junction bases unmatched: 3. CDR1 SGHTA and CDR2 FQGNSA come from the germline V gene. This CDR3 spans 16 amino acids. Here the CDR3 reads CASSLRTGGSGNTIYF. The CDR3 DNA reads as TGTGCCAGCAGCTTAAGAACAGGGGGCTCTGGAAACACCATATATTTT.

This clonotype has more than one count but fewer than ten. This rearrangement joins TRBV7-9 to TRBJ1-2; 9 bases align to TRBD1. This CDR3 is built from 14 residues. The V gene end was trimmed by 5 bases and the J gene end by 3 bases; junction bases not matched to a gene: 4. Germline V gene lookup returns CDR1 SEHNR and CDR2 FQNEAQ (reference sequence). The CDR3 nucleotides read TGTGCCAGCAGCCGGGACAGGGTTGACTATGGCTACACCTTC. This sequence encodes CASSRDRVDYGYTF.

J is TRBJ2-5 and V is TRBV6-1; TRBD1 matches 7 bases. Germline trimming cut 6 bases from V and 2 bases from J; bases unmatched to any gene: 3. Germline V lookup: CDR1 MNHNS, CDR2 SASEGT. CDR3 size: 13 residues. The CDR3, as DNA: TGTGCCAGCAGGACGACAGGGCAAGAGACCCAGTACTTC. The encoded protein is CASRTTGQETQYF.

A few counts support this clonotype. The chain employs TRBV19 and TRBJ1-6, with D possibly TRBD1 on 5 matching bases. CDR1 is LNHDA and CDR2 is SQIVND in the germline V gene (reference sequence). This CDR3 contains 13 residues. V was shortened by 9 bases and J by 9 bases, with 15 bases between the two germline ends. CDR3 in DNA: TGTGCCAGCGGCGTTCAGGGAAGTTCACCCCTCCACTTT. Translation gives CASGVQGSSPLHF.

The CDR3 is CASTAPGVPYEQYF. In DNA, the CDR3 is TGTGCCAGCACCGCCCCAGGGGTACCCTACGAGCAGTACTTC. J is TRBJ2-7 and V is TRBV28; perhaps TRBD1 as D (6 bases). The CDR3 spans 14 residues. Per germline, CDR1 MDHEN and CDR2 SYDVKM. V dropped 7 bases and J dropped 2 bases, with 15 bases sitting between them.

The chain links TRBV20-1 to TRBJ2-4; no reliable D call. The CDR3 runs to 14 residues. V shed 1 base and J shed 6 bases, with 13 bases lying between them. Germline V CDR1 and CDR2: DFQATT, SNEGSKA (reference sequence). The CDR3 loop is CSARVPPTGNIQYF. CDR3 bases: TGCAGTGCTAGAGTACCCCCAACGGGAAACATTCAGTACTTC.

This sequence joins TRBV29-1 and TRBJ1-2; the match to TRBD1 covers 8 bases. V was clipped by 7 bases and J by 6 bases; unmatched bases: 10. The CDR3 loop spans 13 amino acids. CDR1 is SQVTM, CDR2 ANQGSEA, per germline. For the CDR3, the DNA is TGCAGCGCCGTCCACCAGACAGGGGATGGCTACACCTTC. As protein: CSAVHQTGDGYTF.

The chain uses TRBV7-2 and TRBJ2-2, with D possibly matching TRBD2 (7 bases). Looked up from germline, CDR1 is SGHTA and CDR2 is FQGNSA. CDR3 length: 13 residues. V was trimmed by 7 bases and J by 6 bases, leaving 12 bases between them. The CDR3 protein is CASTVGGPGELFF. CDR3 sequence (DNA): TGTGCCAGCACCGTGGGGGGGCCCGGGGAGCTGTTTTTT. Full variable domain (missing parts from reference TRBV7-2 and TRBJ2-2): GAGVSQSPSNKVTEKGKDVELRCDPISGHTALYWYRQSLGQGLEFLIYFQGNSAPDKSGLPSDRFSAERTGGSVSTLTIQRTQQEDSAVYLCASTVGGPGELFFGEGSRLTVL.

This clonotype appeared a few times. The J gene is TRBJ2-5, the V gene TRBV6-1, with D hard to call. The germline gives CDR1 MNHNS, CDR2 SASEGT. This CDR3 contains 16 residues. The V end was cut by 5 bases, the J end by 5 bases, with 21 bases between. For the CDR3, the DNA is TGTGCCAGCAGTCCGAGACTGGGGAAGTCTCGGGAGACCCAGTACTTC. Protein sequence: CASSPRLGKSRETQYF.

A few counts support this clonotype. V and J are TRBV15 and TRBJ1-5; possible D gene TRBD1, 5 bases. This CDR3 region has 16 residues. The V gene's germline CDR1 is LNHNV and CDR2 YYDKDF (reference sequence). V dropped 0 bases and J dropped 5 bases, with 14 bases sitting between them. CDR3: CATSRDVRGGDQPQHF. The CDR3 nucleotides read TGTGCCACCAGCAGAGATGTGAGGGGTGGCGATCAGCCCCAGCATTTT.

In its sample, this clonotype was seen a few times. CDR3 in DNA: TGTGCCAGCAGTTTTAAGGGTCGAAGTTCCTACGAGCAGTACTTC. This codes for CASSFKGRSSYEQYF. The genes are TRBV28 and TRBJ2-7; D ambiguous. Germline CDR1 reads MDHEN; CDR2 reads SYDVKM. The CDR3 has 15 residues. V gave up 3 bases and J gave up 1 base, with 13 bases separating them.

The rearrangement uses TRBV2 and TRBJ1-4, with 10 positions matching TRBD1. This CDR3 is 14 amino acids long. The germline CDR1 and CDR2 sequences are SNHLY and FYNNEI. J lost 7 bases, V lost 1 base, and 0 bases had no gene match. For the CDR3, the DNA is TGTGCCAGCAGTGAAGGACAGGGGGCTGAAAAACTGTTTTTT. This encodes CASSEGQGAEKLFF.

The chain joins TRBV4-3 to TRBJ1-4; D unclear. The CDR3 has 14 amino acids. The V end lost 1 base, the J end lost 11 bases, and 14 bases lay between the germline ends. Germline V gives CDR1 LGHNA, CDR2 YSLEER. The CDR3 coding sequence is TGCGCCAGCAGCCAAGGGGCCGAGAGCGGGAAACTGTTTTTT. Encoded protein: CASSQGAESGKLFF.

CDR3 in DNA: TGCAGTGCTCGTCAAGCGGGGAGCTACAATGAGCAGTTCTTC. Translation: CSARQAGSYNEQFF. The chain recombines TRBV20-1 with TRBJ2-1; TRBD2 matches at 7 bases. This CDR3 has 14 amino acids. V shed 5 bases and J 3 bases; nucleotides not matched to a gene: 7. The germline CDR1 and CDR2 sequences are DFQATT and SNEGSKA (reference sequence).

This clonotype was detected once. CDR3 sequence: CASSSGLAGLQFF. As DNA, the CDR3 is TGTGCCAGCAGCTCCGGACTAGCGGGACTGCAGTTCTTC. The V gene is TRBV11-3, the J gene TRBJ2-1; 12 bases match TRBD2. Germline trimming cut 4 bases from V and 12 bases from J; bases unmatched to any gene: 4. This CDR3 is 13 amino acids long. Germline-derived CDR1 and CDR2 are SGHNT and YENEEA.

The rearrangement links TRBV30 to TRBJ2-3, with 9 bases aligning to TRBD1. Per germline, CDR1 GTSNPN and CDR2 SVGIG (reference sequence). This CDR3 region has 17 residues. After removal of 5 bases from V and 4 bases from J, the junction contained 16 bases not matched to a gene. DNA of the CDR3: TGTGCCTGGTCCCAGGACAGGGGTTCTTCACGGGCAGATACGCAGTATTTT. Amino acid sequence: CAWSQDRGSSRADTQYF.